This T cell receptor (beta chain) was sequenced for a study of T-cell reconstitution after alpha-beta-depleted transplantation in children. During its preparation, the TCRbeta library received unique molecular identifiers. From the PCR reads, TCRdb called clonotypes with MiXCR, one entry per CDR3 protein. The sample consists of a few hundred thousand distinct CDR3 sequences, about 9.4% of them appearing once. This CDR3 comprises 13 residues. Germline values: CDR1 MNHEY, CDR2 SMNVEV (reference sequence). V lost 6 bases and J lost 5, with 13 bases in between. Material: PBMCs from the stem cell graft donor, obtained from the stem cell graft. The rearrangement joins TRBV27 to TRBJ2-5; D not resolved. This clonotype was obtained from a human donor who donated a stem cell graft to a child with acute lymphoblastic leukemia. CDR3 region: CASSLTKWETQYF. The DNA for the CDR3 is TGTGCCAGCAGCCTAACAAAATGGGAGACCCAGTACTTC.